A selection of T cell receptor beta chains follows, all from one sample in a study of T cell responses to AZD1222 COVID-19 vaccine. Data came from immunoSEQ multiplex PCR; TCRdb stores just in-frame clones and leaves some out. The sample holds 100,000 to 120,000 clones; 70% to 90% are singletons and the top ten take about 16%. The specimen comprised peripheral blood, sampled 28 days after the second AZD1222 dose. These TCRs come from an adult who received the AZD1222 COVID-19 vaccine. CDR3s include the opening cysteine and the closing phenylalanine or tryptophan.

J gene: TRBJ2-5
V gene: TRBV20-1
CDR3 protein: CSAKRVETQYF

J gene: TRBJ1-2
V gene: TRBV3-1/TRBV3-2
CDR3 protein: CASSRSGGPDGYTF

J gene: TRBJ1-3
V gene: TRBV18
CDR3 protein: CASSPNGRRSGNTIYF

J gene: TRBJ1-1
V gene: TRBV3-1/TRBV3-2
CDR3 protein: CASSHVPDEAFF

J gene: TRBJ1-2
V gene: TRBV18
CDR3 protein: CASSPRQGDGYTF

J gene: TRBJ1-6
V gene: TRBV27
CDR3 protein: CASRIRTGNYNSPLHF

J gene: TRBJ2-1
V gene: TRBV24-1
CDR3 protein: CATSDQTGEVPYNEQFF

J gene: TRBJ1-1
V gene: TRBV19
CDR3 protein: CASSSLGGGYGTEAFF

J gene: TRBJ1-2
V gene: TRBV27
CDR3 protein: CASSLEVGGGGYTF

J gene: TRBJ1-5
V gene: TRBV9
CDR3 protein: CASSADSPNQPQHF

J gene: TRBJ1-1
V gene: TRBV5-1
CDR3 protein: CASSSGQGNRGTEAFF

J gene: TRBJ2-7
V gene: TRBV4-1
CDR3 protein: CASSQSPTGGDYEQYF

J gene: TRBJ1-3
V gene: TRBV9
CDR3 protein: CASSAGTNNGNTIYF

J gene: TRBJ2-5
V gene: TRBV20-1
CDR3 protein: CSAGASGRAETQYF

J gene: TRBJ2-7
V gene: TRBV29-1
CDR3 protein: CSGGVGSYEQYF

J gene: TRBJ1-5
V gene: TRBV18
CDR3 protein: CASSSDRGNQPQHF

J gene: TRBJ1-5
V gene: TRBV28
CDR3 protein: CASSTAGGRDNQPQHF

J gene: TRBJ2-2
V gene: TRBV29-1
CDR3 protein: CSVVRTTGTGELFF

J gene: TRBJ2-1
V gene: TRBV2
CDR3 protein: CAGDRGQYNEQFF

J gene: TRBJ1-5
V gene: TRBV7-2
CDR3 protein: CASSNTDQPQHF

J gene: TRBJ1-5
V gene: TRBV18
CDR3 protein: CASSPKHRGLNQPQHF

J gene: TRBJ1-1
V gene: TRBV19
CDR3 protein: CASSIDGQGTEAFF

J gene: TRBJ1-1
V gene: TRBV5-4
CDR3 protein: CASRLYGTEAFF

J gene: TRBJ2-7
V gene: TRBV6-5
CDR3 protein: CASIGTGSSYEQYF

J gene: TRBJ2-1
V gene: TRBV15
CDR3 protein: CATSRDASAYNEQFF

J gene: TRBJ1-1
V gene: TRBV6-6
CDR3 protein: CASSHGGTLNTEAFF

J gene: TRBJ2-1
V gene: TRBV7-9
CDR3 protein: CASSLMVRTEQFF

J gene: TRBJ2-7
V gene: TRBV5-4
CDR3 protein: CASSYGQGGSYEQYF

J gene: TRBJ2-3
V gene: TRBV5-1
CDR3 protein: CASSLGQSTSTDTQYF

J gene: TRBJ1-6
V gene: TRBV11-2
CDR3 protein: CASSLALGLNSPLHF

J gene: TRBJ1-1
V gene: TRBV12-3/TRBV12-4
CDR3 protein: CASSYPGEAFF